There are many counts of the clone carrying this T cell receptor beta chain. Unique molecular identifiers were present on the cDNA, and a universal primer site came from template switching. TCRdb ran MiXCR on the 5' RACE reads and lists one entry per CDR3 protein. The sample carries 250,000 to 350,000 distinct CDR3 sequences, just under 9.5% recorded once. V was clipped by 5 bases and J by 3 bases; unmatched bases: 7. The length of the CDR3 is 14 residues. CDR1 SEHNR and CDR2 FQNEAQ come from the germline V gene (reference sequence). This sample was included in a study of identical twins. The donors were all healthy and Caucasian. The same data also contributed to another study, on yellow fever vaccine responses in identical twins. That work adds: Reports say the vaccine T cell response in twins looked partly convergent and partly personalized.

The chain recombines TRBV7-9 with TRBJ2-7, with 7 bases that match TRBD1. The source is a young woman in good health. Sample: CD8+ T cells sorted from blood. This CDR3 is CASSRDREHYEQYF. CDR3 bases: TGTGCCAGCAGCCGCGACAGGGAACACTACGAGCAGTACTTC.